This T cell receptor beta chain was sequenced for a study of Ad26.COV2.S vaccination and SARS-CoV-2 variants. Study overall: The study gave Ad26.COV2.S intramuscularly, once or twice 56 days apart. Broader study findings: Vaccine recipients and placebo recipients showed similar non-spike TCR breadth. The TCR-based breadth and depth measures might underestimate overall T cell responses.

Details on this clone: Its antigen remains unknown.

The CDR3 has 13 residues. Germline values: CDR1 MRHNA, CDR2 SNTAGT. V lost 3 bases to trimming and J lost 3 bases, with 6 bases between them. TCRdb's table, derived via immunoSEQ multiplex PCR, lists solely in-frame clones and lacks some. The table shows more than 400,000 clones, with about 90% occurring only once. Stated treatment: 15 to 20 received Ad26.COV2.S at low or high dose, single or two shots; a few received placebo; per-sample allocation not given. All samples were drawn on day 63, counting from the first vaccine or placebo injection. It was an adult aged 18-55 years in Boston who was the donor.

The gene calls are TRBV6-4 and TRBJ1-3; the D gene is possibly TRBD1 (5 bases). This sequence was found in a person between 18 and 65 years old who received the Ad26.COV2.S COVID-19 vaccine or a placebo. The sequencing here drew on peripheral blood, taken in a trial of Ad26.COV2.S vaccine versus placebo. The CDR3 here is CASSEGVGNTIYF. The CDR3 DNA follows: TGTGCCAGCAGTGAAGGGGTTGGAAACACCATATATTTT.